These 8 T cell receptor beta chains were sequenced from one sample in a study of neurological immune-mediated disorders. TCRdb ran MiXCR on the 5' RACE reads and lists one entry per CDR3 protein. Of roughly 21,000 distinct CDR3 sequences listed, more than 14% are singletons. The sequenced sample consisted of PBMCs. The receptor source for this set is a female donor with HTLV-1-associated myelopathy (HAM/TSP).

This clonotype was observed at least ten times. V and J are TRBV20-1 and TRBJ2-7; 9 bases are a match to TRBD2. The CDR3 is 14 residues long. In germline, CDR1 is DFQATT, CDR2 SNEGSKA (reference sequence). The J segment lost 8 bases and the V segment lost 5 bases, leaving 13 bases of the junction unmatched. The DNA for the CDR3 is TGCAGTGCTGAGGGAGGTGTAGCGGGAGTAAAGCAGTACTTC. Protein product: CSAEGGVAGVKQYF.

This clonotype was picked up many times. This chain links TRBV2 with TRBJ2-3; D is perhaps TRBD2 (6 bases). Germline CDR1 is SNHLY and CDR2 is FYNNEI. Trimming removed 0 bases from V and 8 bases from J, with 12 bases in between. The CDR3 is 14 amino acids. For the CDR3, the DNA is TGTGCCAGCAGTGAAGCGCTTCTCGGGGGTACGCAGTATTTT. Translating gives CASSEALLGGTQYF.

At least ten counts were recorded for this clonotype. The chain links TRBV7-2 to TRBJ2-5, with D maybe TRBD2 (5 bases). The CDR3 extends over 12 amino acids. V gave up 2 bases and J gave up 5 bases, with 6 bases separating them. The germline gives CDR1 SGHTA, CDR2 FQGNSA. CDR3 sequence reads: CASSLRGETQYF. CDR3 coding DNA: TGTGCCAGCAGCTTACGCGGGGAGACCCAGTACTTC. The variable domain in full, completed from reference TRBV7-2 and TRBJ2-5, reads GAGVSQSPSNKVTEKGKDVELRCDPISGHTALYWYRQSLGQGLEFLIYFQGNSAPDKSGLPSDRFSAERTGGSVSTLTIQRTQQEDSAVYLCASSLRGETQYFGPGTRLLVL.

The table lists this clonotype with many counts. The chain employs TRBV18 and TRBJ2-5; no firm D call. Germline V gives CDR1 KGHSH, CDR2 LQKENI. This CDR3 is built from 14 residues. Trimming cost V 3 bases and J 3 bases, with 11 bases left between them. CDR3 amino acids: CASSPFTGEETQYF. The CDR3 bases are TGTGCCAGCTCACCCTTTACCGGAGAAGAGACCCAGTACTTC.

Many counts were recorded for this clonotype. This chain uses TRBV12-3 or TRBV12-4 with TRBJ2-1; D not certain. The CDR3 has 14 amino acids. Trimming removed 5 bases at V and 3 bases at J, with 11 bases between. This chain's CDR3 is CASSVPGYYNEQFF. The CDR3 coding sequence is TGTGCCAGCAGTGTGCCTGGTTACTACAATGAGCAGTTCTTC.

This clonotype has ten or more counts. The V gene is TRBV20-1, the J gene TRBJ2-3; 9 bases align to TRBD1. The V gene's germline CDR1 is DFQATT and CDR2 SNEGSKA (reference sequence). V was pared by 5 bases and J by 5 bases, with 11 bases of the junction left unmatched. There are 15 residues in the CDR3. In nucleotides, the CDR3 is TGCAGTGCTCCGACTCGTCACAGGGGGCAAGATACGCAGTATTTT. This gives the protein CSAPTRHRGQDTQYF.

This clonotype was recorded many times. The chain combines TRBV7-8 with TRBJ2-3; the match to TRBD2 covers 8 bases. CDR1 and CDR2 (germline): SGHVS, FQNEAQ. This CDR3 region has 15 residues. Unmatched junction bases numbered 11, after V lost 7 bases and J lost 5 bases. As DNA, the CDR3 is TGTGCCAGCACCGCGGGGGGCCCCTTTAGAGATACGCAGTATTTT. This translates into CASTAGGPFRDTQYF.

In its sample, this clonotype was seen many times. This rearrangement joins TRBV7-2 to TRBJ1-2, with 9 nucleotides matching TRBD1. V gave up 5 bases and J gave up 4 bases; unmatched junction bases: 8. This CDR3 contains 15 residues. CDR1 is SGHTA, CDR2 FQGNSA, per germline. The CDR3, as DNA: TGTGCCAGCAGCCTGGGACAGGGAACTCTCTATGGCTACACCTTC. This translates into CASSLGQGTLYGYTF.